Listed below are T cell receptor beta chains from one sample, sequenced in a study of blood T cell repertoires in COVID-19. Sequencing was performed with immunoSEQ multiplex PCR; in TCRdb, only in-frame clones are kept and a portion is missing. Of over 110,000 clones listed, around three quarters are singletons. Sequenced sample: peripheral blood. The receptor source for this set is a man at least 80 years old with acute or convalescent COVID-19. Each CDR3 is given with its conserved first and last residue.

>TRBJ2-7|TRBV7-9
CASSSGSPEQYF
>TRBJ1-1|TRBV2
CASNPRTQDTEAFF
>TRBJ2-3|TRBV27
CASSSVRTGAPDTQYF
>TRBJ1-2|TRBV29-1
CSVERQDLGQGGIYGYTF
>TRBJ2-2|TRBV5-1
CASSGFSSNTGELFF
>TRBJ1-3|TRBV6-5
CASSYSGDRGGNTIYF
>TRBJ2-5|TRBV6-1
CASSESVPTGTGTQYF
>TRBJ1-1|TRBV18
CASCEIPNTEAFF
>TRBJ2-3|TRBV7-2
CASSPPTGDTQYF
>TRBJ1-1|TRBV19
CASSTPRQALNTEAFF
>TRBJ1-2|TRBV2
CASSATGEANYGYTF
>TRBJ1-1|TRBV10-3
CAISDGLPGGAFF
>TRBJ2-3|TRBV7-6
CASSLPTSASTDTQYF
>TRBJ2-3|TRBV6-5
CASNRSPRDTQYF
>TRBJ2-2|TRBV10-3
CASRGGPRGELFF
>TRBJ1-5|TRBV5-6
CASSLGVRGNQPQHF
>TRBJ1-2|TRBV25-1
CASGSGTVGGYTF
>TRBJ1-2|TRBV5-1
CASSATGFYGYTF
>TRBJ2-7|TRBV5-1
CASSAQGLKPYEQYF
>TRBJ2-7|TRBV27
CASSLTGSWEQYF
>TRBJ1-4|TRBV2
CASRGDRVGEKLFF
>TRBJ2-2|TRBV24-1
CATRTGATGELFF
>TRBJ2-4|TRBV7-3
CASSSTGGMDIQYF
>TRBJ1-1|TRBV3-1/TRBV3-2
CASSQRYTEAFF
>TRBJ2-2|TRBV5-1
CASSFWTATGELFF
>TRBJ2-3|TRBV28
CASSSRAPGNTDTQYF
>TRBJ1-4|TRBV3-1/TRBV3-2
CASSQSGTGLTTNEKLFF
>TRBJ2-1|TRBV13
CASSFGSSGYNEQFF
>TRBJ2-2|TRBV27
CASSSRVAGGRGTGELFF
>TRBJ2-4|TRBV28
CASSYSGGRGNIQYF
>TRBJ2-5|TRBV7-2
CASSPRTSGPSGTQYF
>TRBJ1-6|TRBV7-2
CASSLGQGDRSPLHF
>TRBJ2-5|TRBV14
CASSLGLDGTQYF
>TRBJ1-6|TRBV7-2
CASSLARSSYNSPLHF
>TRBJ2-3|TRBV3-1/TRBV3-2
CASSQDIGESADTQYF
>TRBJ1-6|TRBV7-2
CASAGAASYNSPLHF
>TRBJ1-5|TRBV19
CASTGGATNQPQHF
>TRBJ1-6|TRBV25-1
CASTRGWDSPLHF
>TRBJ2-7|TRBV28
CASSFAGGLYEQYF
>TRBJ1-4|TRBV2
CASTLLHATNEKLFF
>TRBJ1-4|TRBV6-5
CASRKPGQSNEKLFF
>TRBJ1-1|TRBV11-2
CASSFQGKGTEAFF
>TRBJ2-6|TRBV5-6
CASSSVSGANVLTF
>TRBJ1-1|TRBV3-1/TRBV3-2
CASSQKGRGGFSEAFF
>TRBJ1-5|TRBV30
CAWSRQDNQPQHF
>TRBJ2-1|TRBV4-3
CASSQADRVGNEQFF
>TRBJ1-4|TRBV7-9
CASSLKGPEKLFF
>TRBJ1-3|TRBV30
CAWSQSGGNSGNTIYF
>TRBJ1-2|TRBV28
CASSPGTGGWVNYGYTF
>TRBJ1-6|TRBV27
CASSWGDRVGSPLHF
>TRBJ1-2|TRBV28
CASSSPTQGNYGYTF
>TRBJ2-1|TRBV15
CATSRSLREQFF
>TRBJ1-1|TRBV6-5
CASSSEHMNTEAFF
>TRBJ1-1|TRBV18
CASSPPGTGGTEAFF
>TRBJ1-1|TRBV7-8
CASRRAGNTEAFF
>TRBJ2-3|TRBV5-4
CASSLREGLTDTQYF
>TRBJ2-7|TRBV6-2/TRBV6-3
CASSPSVAGSYEQYF
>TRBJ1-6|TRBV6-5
CASTSGIRAPLHF
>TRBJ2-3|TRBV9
CASSPSGLSTDTQYF
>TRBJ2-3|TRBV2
CASSEDSSTDTQYF